This entry lists 24 T cell receptor beta chains sequenced from one sample in a study of shared clonotypes between healthy human individuals. Sequencing used immunoSEQ multiplex PCR; TCRdb keeps in-frame clones, though not all of them. The data hold approximately 1.5 million clones, with about 98.5% observed a single time. The sample taken for sequencing was naive CD4+ T cells sorted from blood. Described subset: CD45RA+ positively selected. These receptors were taken from a young man in good health.

A single count supports this clone. The chain is built from TRBV7-8 and TRBJ1-4; possibly TRBD1 for D (6 bases). The V end lost 3 bases, the J end lost 12 bases, and 11 bases lay between the germline ends. The CDR3 spans 12 residues. Germline V gives CDR1 SGHVS, CDR2 FQNEAQ. The CDR3 nucleotides read TGTGCCAGCAGCTTTCGAGGGGGAGAACTGTTTTTT. Translation: CASSFRGGELFF.

CDR3 protein: CASRGAGGSSYEQYF. CDR3 bases: TGTGCCAGCAGAGGGGCCGGGGGGAGCTCCTACGAGCAGTACTTC. V gene TRBV6-6 combines with J gene TRBJ2-7; 7 bases line up with TRBD2. From germline, CDR1 is MNHNY and CDR2 SVGAGI (reference sequence). CDR3 size: 15 residues. V lost 6 bases to trimming and J lost 0 bases; unmatched junction nucleotides: 8.

The chain employs TRBV5-6 and TRBJ2-5; TRBD2 matches at 9 bases. The V segment lost 4 bases and the J segment 5 bases; nucleotides outside the gene matches: 6. The CDR3 spans 14 residues. Germline V gives CDR1 SGHDT, CDR2 YYEEEE. The CDR3 region is CASSQGLAFETQYF. CDR3 DNA sequence: TGTGCCAGCAGCCAGGGACTAGCTTTTGAGACCCAGTACTTC.

The J gene is TRBJ2-1, the V gene TRBV7-3; D unresolved. V lost 5 bases and J lost 7, with 15 bases in between. This CDR3 is 14 amino acids long. The V gene's germline CDR1 is SGHTA and CDR2 FQGTGA. This CDR3 reads CASSPGGSRNEQFF. CDR3 bases: TGTGCCAGCAGCCCGGGTGGTAGTCGTAATGAGCAGTTCTTC.

The gene calls are TRBV2 and TRBJ1-1; D call uncertain. V gave up 5 bases and J gave up 3 bases, with 16 bases separating them. Germline CDR1 SNHLY, CDR2 FYNNEI. The CDR3 is 15 residues long. Here the CDR3 reads CASSPKSGIYTEAFF. The DNA for the CDR3 is TGTGCCAGCAGTCCCAAGTCAGGAATCTACACTGAAGCTTTCTTT.

The chain couples TRBV9 to TRBJ2-1; D is ambiguous. This CDR3 region has 16 residues. In germline, CDR1 is SGDLS, CDR2 YYNGEE. Trimming cost V 0 bases and J 0 bases, with 10 bases left between them. The CDR3 DNA sequence: TGTGCCAGCAGCGTAGATGAGGCCAACTCCTACAATGAGCAGTTCTTC. Translated, it gives CASSVDEANSYNEQFF.

The chain joins TRBV6-1 to TRBJ2-7; D is ambiguous. V shed 7 bases and J shed 2 bases, with 9 bases lying between them. The CDR3 has 12 residues. Germline V CDR1 and CDR2: MNHNS, SASEGT. Here the CDR3 DNA reads TGTGCCAGCACCCCAGCCGCCTACGAGCAGTACTTC. Protein sequence: CASTPAAYEQYF.

This clone has just one count. This sequence joins TRBV5-4 and TRBJ1-2; D gene ambiguous. CDR3 length: 15 residues. Germline CDR1 reads SGHNT; CDR2 reads YYREEE (reference sequence). V dropped 4 bases and J dropped 3 bases, with 16 bases sitting between them. The CDR3 loop is CASSPPGTTDYGYTF. DNA for the CDR3: TGTGCCAGCAGCCCTCCCGGCACCACCGACTATGGCTACACCTTC.

V is TRBV5-1 and J is TRBJ1-2; 7 bases agree with TRBD1. The CDR3 runs to 12 residues. V lost 4 bases, J lost 8 bases, and 5 bases stayed unmatched. Germline V gives CDR1 SGHRS, CDR2 YFSETQ. The CDR3 protein is CASSIDRVGYTF. CDR3 bases: TGCGCCAGCAGCATCGACAGGGTCGGCTACACCTTC.

DNA of the CDR3: TGTGCCAGCAGCTCCGGTGGGACTAGCTTTAACTACGAGCAGTACTTC. It encodes CASSSGGTSFNYEQYF. This rearrangement joins TRBV11-2 to TRBJ2-7, with 9 bases that match TRBD2. V was clipped by 4 bases and J by 3 bases; unmatched bases: 10. This CDR3 region has 16 residues. Germline loops: CDR1 SGHAT, CDR2 FQNNGV.

The rearrangement links TRBV27 to TRBJ1-1; TRBD1 is a possible D gene (5 bases). V lost 2 bases to trimming and J lost 6 bases, with 13 bases between them. Germline V CDR1 and CDR2: MNHEY, SMNVEV (reference sequence). This CDR3 has 14 amino acids. The CDR3 nucleotides are TGTGCCAGCAGTTTAATCCAGGGAGTGGCTGAAGCTTTCTTT. This gives the protein CASSLIQGVAEAFF.

The chain is built from TRBV5-3 and TRBJ2-7, with TRBD2 identical over 10 bases. TRBV5-3 is placed among ORFs of uncertain function. J gave up 6 bases and V 4 bases, and 10 bases lay outside the gene matches. The CDR3 runs to 15 residues. CDR3 sequence (DNA): TGTGCCAGAAGCGGGTCTAGCGGGAGTAAAGGCGAGCAGTACTTC. It translates to CARSGSSGSKGEQYF.

The chain employs TRBV6-1 and TRBJ2-1, with a weak D call TRBD2 (6 bases). Per the germline V gene, CDR1 is MNHNS and CDR2 is SASEGT. The CDR3 is 15 residues long. Trimming cost V 2 bases and J 6 bases, with 14 bases left between them. The DNA for the CDR3 is TGTGCCAGCAGTGAAAGGAGGGCCGAGGCCAATGAGCAGTTCTTC. Translating it yields CASSERRAEANEQFF.

The chain couples TRBV9 to TRBJ2-7, with D unresolved. Germline CDR1 reads SGDLS; CDR2 reads YYNGEE. This CDR3 spans 14 amino acids. V lost 0 bases and J 3 bases, leaving 10 bases between the germline ends. The CDR3 loop reads CASSVGLGRYEQYF. The CDR3 DNA is TGTGCCAGCAGCGTAGGTCTGGGTCGCTACGAGCAGTACTTC.

The chain is built from TRBV25-1 and TRBJ1-2; D possibly corresponds to TRBD1 (6 bases). The CDR3 contains 18 residues. From germline, CDR1 is MGHDK and CDR2 SYGVNS. Between the trimmed V and J ends, which lost 1 base and 0 bases, there was a span of 18 bases. CDR3 nucleotide sequence: TGTGCCAGCAGTGAATCGTCCCCAGGGGCGCTGACTAACTATGGCTACACCTTC. Protein: CASSESSPGALTNYGYTF.

V gene TRBV6-5 combines with J gene TRBJ2-7, with 9 nucleotides matching TRBD1. There are 14 residues in the CDR3. J gave up 2 bases and V 7 bases, and 6 bases lay outside the gene matches. CDR1 is MNHEY and CDR2 is SVGAGI in the germline V gene. CDR3 sequence reads: CASKDRGLAYEQYF. The CDR3 DNA sequence: TGTGCCAGCAAGGACAGGGGCCTTGCCTACGAGCAGTACTTC.

The rearrangement joins TRBV6-6 to TRBJ2-3, with a tentative D call TRBD2 (5 bases). V dropped 7 bases and J dropped 3 bases, with 17 bases sitting between them. The CDR3 is made up of 15 amino acids. CDR1 is MNHNY, CDR2 SVGAGI, per germline (reference sequence). CDR3 in amino acids: CASTAEARGTDTQYF. DNA of the CDR3: TGTGCCAGCACCGCAGAAGCACGAGGGACAGATACGCAGTATTTT.

A note on this clone: This sample also contains other DNA sequences that code for the same CDR3. The chain has TRBV5-1 and TRBJ2-6, with D hard to call. This CDR3 comprises 14 residues. Germline CDR1 and CDR2: SGHRS and YFSETQ. The V and J ends lost 4 bases and 1 base respectively, with 6 bases between them. The CDR3 loop reads CASSATSGANVLTF. In DNA, the CDR3 is TGCGCCAGCAGCGCTACGTCTGGGGCCAACGTCCTGACTTTC. Combining the CDR3 with reference TRBV5-1 and TRBJ2-6 gives the whole variable domain KAGVTQTPRYLIKTRGQQVTLSCSPISGHRSVSWYQQTPGQGLQFLFEYFSETQRNKGNFPGRFSGRQFSNSRSEMNVSTLELGDSALYLCASSATSGANVLTFGAGSRLTVL.

V and J are TRBV9 and TRBJ2-3; 13 bases map to TRBD2. The CDR3 has 16 residues. The ends lost 0 bases at V and 6 bases at J; junction bases unmatched: 4. Germline V gene data show CDR1 as SGDLS and CDR2 as YYNGEE. CDR3 sequence (DNA): TGTGCCAGCAGCGTAGGGACTAGCGGGAGTAAGGATACGCAGTATTTT. Amino acids: CASSVGTSGSKDTQYF.

The DNA of the CDR3 is TGTGCCAGCAGTTTACCTAGCGGGGGGACCCAGTACTTC. Residues: CASSLPSGGTQYF. The chain recombines TRBV28 with TRBJ2-5; 10 nucleotides line up with TRBD2. The germline V gene encodes CDR1 MDHEN and CDR2 SYDVKM. Germline trimming cut 2 bases from V and 7 bases from J; bases unmatched to any gene: 1. There are 13 residues in the CDR3.

The chain recombines TRBV14 with TRBJ2-1; 8 nucleotides agree with TRBD2. The CDR3 is 18 residues long. The germline V gene has CDR1 SGHDN and CDR2 FVKESK. The ends lost 1 base at V and 3 bases at J; junction bases unmatched: 11. The CDR3, as DNA: TGTGCCAGCAGCCAAGGTGCGGGAGGCACTCCTTTCTACAATGAGCAGTTCTTC. This gives the protein CASSQGAGGTPFYNEQFF.

The rearrangement joins TRBV7-8 to TRBJ2-5; D is ambiguous. V was trimmed by 3 bases and J by 6 bases, leaving 23 bases between them. This CDR3 contains 17 residues. Germline V lookup: CDR1 SGHVS, CDR2 FQNEAQ. The CDR3 DNA reads TGTGCCAGCAGCTTTCCCGTTTTTCCCCTGGCGGAGAAGACCCAGTACTTC. Translating gives CASSFPVFPLAEKTQYF.

The CDR3 DNA is TGCAGCGTTCCCGGGGCGCGGGGACAGGGGAGGTACGAGCAGTACTTC. It encodes CSVPGARGQGRYEQYF. The rearrangement uses TRBV29-1 and TRBJ2-7, with 10 bases aligning to TRBD1. Germline V lookup: CDR1 SQVTM, CDR2 ANQGSEA. The J segment lost 4 bases and the V segment lost 5 bases, leaving 14 bases of the junction unmatched. The CDR3 is made up of 16 amino acids.

The chain recombines TRBV6-5 with TRBJ1-2; D is perhaps TRBD1 (6 bases). This CDR3 is built from 15 residues. CDR1 is MNHEY and CDR2 is SVGAGI in the germline V gene. The ends were cut back, 2 bases at V and 5 bases at J, with 15 bases in the middle. Here the CDR3 DNA reads TGTGCCAGCAGTTACGGGACGGGCAGGGGTTATGGCTACACCTTC. This sequence encodes CASSYGTGRGYGYTF.